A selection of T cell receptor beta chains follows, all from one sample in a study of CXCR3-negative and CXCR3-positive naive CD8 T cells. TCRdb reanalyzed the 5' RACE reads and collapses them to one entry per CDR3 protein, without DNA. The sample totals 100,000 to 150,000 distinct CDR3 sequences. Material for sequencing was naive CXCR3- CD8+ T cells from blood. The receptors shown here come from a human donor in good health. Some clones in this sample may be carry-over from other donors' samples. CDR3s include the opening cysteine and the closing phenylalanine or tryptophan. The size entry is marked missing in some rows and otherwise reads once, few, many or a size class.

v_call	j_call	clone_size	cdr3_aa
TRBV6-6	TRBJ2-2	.	CASRPDRVGNTGELFF
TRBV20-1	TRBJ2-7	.	CSASRALLSYEQYF
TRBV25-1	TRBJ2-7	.	CASGPDSSYEQYF
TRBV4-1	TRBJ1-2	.	CASSQDGVMVVGYTF
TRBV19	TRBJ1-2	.	CASRLDGNYGYTF
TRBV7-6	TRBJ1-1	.	CASSLTQTGLNTEAFF
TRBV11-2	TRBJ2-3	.	CASSPVIAGAGDTQYF
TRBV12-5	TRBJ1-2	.	CASGFDSGLGGYTF
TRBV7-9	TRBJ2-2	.	CASSLVIAANTGELFF
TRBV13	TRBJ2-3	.	CASGTGQLDTQYF
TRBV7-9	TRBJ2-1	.	CASSSGLGLNEQFF
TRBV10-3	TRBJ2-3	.	CAISESTRNTDTQYF
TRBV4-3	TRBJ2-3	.	CASSIGQYSTDTQYF
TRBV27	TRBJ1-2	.	CASSPSPSSYGYTF
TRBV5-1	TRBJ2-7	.	CASSLAEETGTYEQYF
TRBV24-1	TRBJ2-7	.	CATSDQNLAGLSEQYF
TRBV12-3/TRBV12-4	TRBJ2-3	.	CASSGSGGPEDTQYF
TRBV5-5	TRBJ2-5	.	CASSQRSQETQYF
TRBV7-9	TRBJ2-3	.	CASSGTSSTDTQYF
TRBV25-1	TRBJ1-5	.	CASSPTTGRPQHF
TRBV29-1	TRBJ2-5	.	CSVLTDQETQYF
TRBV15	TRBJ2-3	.	CATSRDKGTDTQYF
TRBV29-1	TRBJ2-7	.	CSVEGPGDYEQYF
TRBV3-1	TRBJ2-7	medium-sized	CASSQGRGYEQYF
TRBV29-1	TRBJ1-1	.	CSVVTGTPEAFF
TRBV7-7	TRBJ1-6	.	CASSFQVKILRVLHSPLHF
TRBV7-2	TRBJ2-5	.	CASSLGTILSETQYF
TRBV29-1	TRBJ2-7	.	CSVERRTGSYEQYF
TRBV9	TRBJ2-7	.	CASSAGHDWDEQYF
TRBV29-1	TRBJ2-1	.	CSVEELFGGEGARLAAYNEQLF
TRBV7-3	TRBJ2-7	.	CASGIRDAWNRPQLGEQYF
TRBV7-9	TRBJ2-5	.	CASSPTVDRGYQETQYF
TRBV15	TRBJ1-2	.	CATSRSGSDPYGYTF
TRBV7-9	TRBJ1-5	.	CASSFGSGSGSNQPQHF
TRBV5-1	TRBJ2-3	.	CAVPPGETDTQYF
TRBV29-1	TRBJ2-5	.	CSAILNDRALQETQYF
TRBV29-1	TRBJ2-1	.	CSVGSWGGDYNEQFF